The TCR beta chain under discussion was sequenced for a study of cytomegalovirus exposure and HLA in healthy donors. Study-level background: From some 190 million T cells, an earlier analysis saw 90 million to 130 million unique TCR beta sequences.

PCR employed 60 Vbeta and 13 Jbeta primers. TCRdb's table, derived via immunoSEQ multiplex PCR, lists solely in-frame clones and lacks some. The table lists 100,000 to 150,000 clones, about 80% of them singletons, with approximately 10% in the top ten. Overall study findings and caveats: It was reportedly the case that the classifier diagnosed cytomegalovirus status with high specificity and sensitivity. One variant, a missense change in DCLRE1C, was linked in a later analysis to TCR beta V- and J-gene trimming. About 87% or about 30% of the time was how often most TCR beta V segments were productive, according to an earlier analysis.

Germline V CDR1 and CDR2: LGHNA, YNFKEQ. The CDR3 runs 14 residues. The trim removed 0 bases at V and 4 bases at J, leaving 2 bases unmatched. This clone turned up a few times. The antigen remains unidentified. This chain uses TRBV4-2 with TRBJ1-2; 7 bases align to TRBD1. The source is a man aged 25-45 years in good health and CMV-seropositive. Input material: PBMCs. The CDR3: CASSQDTGAYGYTF. The DNA of the CDR3 is TGTGCCAGCAGCCAAGATACAGGGGCCTATGGCTACACCTTC.